What follows describes a single TCR beta chain. Its specificity is unknown. The data derive from a study of T-cell memory formation after mild COVID-19. Study as a whole: The study found TCR clusters largely donor specific. Study conclusions and caveats: Nothing confirmed that second-wave clones peaking on day 37 were specific for SARS-CoV-2. Contracting clones from day 15 to 85 had balanced CD4/CD8; later expanders favoured CD4+. Pre-infection memory showed some responding clones, and this suggested that cross-reactive memory joined.

Germline V CDR1 and CDR2: DFQATT, SNEGSKA (reference sequence). The CDR3 extends over 14 amino acids. V lost 5 bases and J 3 bases, leaving 13 bases between the germline ends. TCRdb re-derived calls from the 5' RACE reads in MiXCR, one entry per CDR3 protein. This sample yields around 200,000 distinct CDR3 sequences, of which under 20% are seen a single time; under 4.5% belongs to the top ten. The chain uses TRBV20-1 and TRBJ2-2; D unclear. Input material: PBMCs or a T cell subset sorted from them (not recorded which). This receptor was taken from a man between 18 and 35 years old who had mild COVID-19 (a few samples of this study predate the infection). Cell type and time point are not known. The CDR3 DNA reads TGCAGTGCTTCGCGAGGTGCCGACACCGGGGAGCTGTTTTTT. Its translation: CSASRGADTGELFF.